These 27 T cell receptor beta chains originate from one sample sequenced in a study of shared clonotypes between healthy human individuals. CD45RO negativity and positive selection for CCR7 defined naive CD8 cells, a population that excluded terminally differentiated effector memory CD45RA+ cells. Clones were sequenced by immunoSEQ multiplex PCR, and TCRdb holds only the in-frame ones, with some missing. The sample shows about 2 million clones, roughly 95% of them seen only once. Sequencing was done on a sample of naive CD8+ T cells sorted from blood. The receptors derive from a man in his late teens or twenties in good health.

CDR3 region: CASSQGHLNPGELFF. The CDR3 nucleotides read TGCGCCAGCAGCCAGGGACATTTAAACCCCGGGGAGCTGTTTTTT. V gene TRBV5-1 combines with J gene TRBJ2-2; maybe TRBD1 (6 bases). The CDR3 spans 15 residues. Trimming stripped 4 bases from V and 6 bases from J, with 16 bases between. The V gene's germline CDR1 is SGHRS and CDR2 YFSETQ.

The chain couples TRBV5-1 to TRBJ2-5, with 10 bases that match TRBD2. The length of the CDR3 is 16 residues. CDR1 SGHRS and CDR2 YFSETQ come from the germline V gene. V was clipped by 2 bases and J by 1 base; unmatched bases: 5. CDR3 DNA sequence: TGCGCCAGCAGCTTATGGACTAGCGGACTCCAAGAGACCCAGTACTTC. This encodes CASSLWTSGLQETQYF. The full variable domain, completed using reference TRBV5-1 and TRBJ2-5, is KAGVTQTPRYLIKTRGQQVTLSCSPISGHRSVSWYQQTPGQGLQFLFEYFSETQRNKGNFPGRFSGRQFSNSRSEMNVSTLELGDSALYLCASSLWTSGLQETQYFGPGTRLLVL.

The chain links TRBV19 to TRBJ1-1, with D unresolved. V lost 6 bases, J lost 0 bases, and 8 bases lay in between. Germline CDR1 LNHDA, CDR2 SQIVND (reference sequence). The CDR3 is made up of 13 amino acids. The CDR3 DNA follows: TGTGCCAGTAGCATCAATATGAACACTGAAGCTTTCTTT. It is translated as CASSINMNTEAFF. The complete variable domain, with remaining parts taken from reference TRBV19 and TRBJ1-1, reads DGGITQSPKYLFRKEGQNVTLSCEQNLNHDAMYWYRQDPGQGLRLIYYSQIVNDFQKGDIAEGYSVSREKKESFPLTVTSAQKNPTAFYLCASSINMNTEAFFGQGTRLTVV.

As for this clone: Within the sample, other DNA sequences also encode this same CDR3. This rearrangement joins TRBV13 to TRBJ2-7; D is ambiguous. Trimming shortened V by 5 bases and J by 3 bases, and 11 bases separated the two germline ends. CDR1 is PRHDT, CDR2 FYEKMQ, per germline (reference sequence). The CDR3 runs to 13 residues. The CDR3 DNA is TGTGCCAGCAGCCCCGGACGGAGCTACGAGCAGTACTTC. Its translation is CASSPGRSYEQYF.

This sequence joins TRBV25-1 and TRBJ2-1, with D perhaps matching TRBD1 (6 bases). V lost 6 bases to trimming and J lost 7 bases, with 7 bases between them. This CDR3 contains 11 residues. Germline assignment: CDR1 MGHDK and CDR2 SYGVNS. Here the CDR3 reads CASRQGNEQFF. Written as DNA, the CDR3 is TGTGCCAGCAGACAGGGAAATGAGCAGTTCTTC.

The CDR3 DNA is TGTGCCAGCAGTGAAAGTCTAGCGGGAGAGATTGGAAGAGATACGCAGTATTTT. It is translated as CASSESLAGEIGRDTQYF. The chain couples TRBV2 to TRBJ2-3; 10 bases are shared with TRBD2. The ends lost 2 bases at V and 5 bases at J; junction bases unmatched: 13. CDR1 SNHLY and CDR2 FYNNEI come from the germline V gene. The CDR3 spans 18 residues.

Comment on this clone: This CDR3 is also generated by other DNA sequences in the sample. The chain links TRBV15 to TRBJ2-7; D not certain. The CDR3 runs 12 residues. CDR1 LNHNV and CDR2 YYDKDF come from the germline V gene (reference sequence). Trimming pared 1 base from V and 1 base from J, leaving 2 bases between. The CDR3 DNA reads TGTGCCACCAGCAGAGGATCCTACGAGCAGTACTTC. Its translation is CATSRGSYEQYF.

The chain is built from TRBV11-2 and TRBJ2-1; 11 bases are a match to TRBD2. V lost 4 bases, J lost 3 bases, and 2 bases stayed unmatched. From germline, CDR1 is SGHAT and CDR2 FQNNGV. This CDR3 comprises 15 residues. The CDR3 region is CASSYGTSGYNEQFF. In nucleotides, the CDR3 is TGTGCCAGCAGCTACGGGACTAGCGGCTACAATGAGCAGTTCTTC.

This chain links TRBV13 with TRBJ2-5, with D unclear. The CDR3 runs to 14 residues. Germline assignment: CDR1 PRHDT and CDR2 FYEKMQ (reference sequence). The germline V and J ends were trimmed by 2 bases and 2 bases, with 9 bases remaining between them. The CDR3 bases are TGTGCCAGCAGCTTAAGACGTGGGCAAGAGACCCAGTACTTC. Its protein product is CASSLRRGQETQYF.

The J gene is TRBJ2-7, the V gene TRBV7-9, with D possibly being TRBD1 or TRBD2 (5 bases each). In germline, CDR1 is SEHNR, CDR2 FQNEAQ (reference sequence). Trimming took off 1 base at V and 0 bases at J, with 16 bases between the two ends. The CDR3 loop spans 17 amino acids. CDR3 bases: TGTGCCAGCAGCTTAGAAGATTGGGGGAGTGACTCCTACGAGCAGTACTTC. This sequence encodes CASSLEDWGSDSYEQYF.

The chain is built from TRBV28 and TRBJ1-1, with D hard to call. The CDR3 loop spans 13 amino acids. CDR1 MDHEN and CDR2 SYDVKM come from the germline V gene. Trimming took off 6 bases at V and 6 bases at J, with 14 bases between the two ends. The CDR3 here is CASSPRTVAEAFF. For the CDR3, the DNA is TGTGCCAGCAGCCCGAGGACCGTCGCTGAAGCTTTCTTT.

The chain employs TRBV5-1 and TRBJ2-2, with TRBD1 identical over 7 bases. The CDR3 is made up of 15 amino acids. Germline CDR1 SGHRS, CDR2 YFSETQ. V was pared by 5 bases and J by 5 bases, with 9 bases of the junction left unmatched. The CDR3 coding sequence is TGCGCCAGCAGGAACAACAGGGGAGAGACCGGGGAGCTGTTTTTT. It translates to CASRNNRGETGELFF.

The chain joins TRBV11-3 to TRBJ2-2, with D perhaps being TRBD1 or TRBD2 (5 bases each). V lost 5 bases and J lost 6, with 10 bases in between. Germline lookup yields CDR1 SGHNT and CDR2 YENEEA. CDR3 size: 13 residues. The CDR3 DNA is TGTGCCAGCAGCCGGACGGGGCCCGGGGAGCTGTTTTTT. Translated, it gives CASSRTGPGELFF.

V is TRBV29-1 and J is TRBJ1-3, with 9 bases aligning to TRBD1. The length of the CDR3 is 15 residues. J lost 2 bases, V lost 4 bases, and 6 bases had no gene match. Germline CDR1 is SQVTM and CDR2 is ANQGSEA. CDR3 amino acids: CSVAAGQGAGNTIYF. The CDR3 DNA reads TGCAGCGTTGCGGCGGGACAGGGAGCTGGAAACACCATATATTTT.

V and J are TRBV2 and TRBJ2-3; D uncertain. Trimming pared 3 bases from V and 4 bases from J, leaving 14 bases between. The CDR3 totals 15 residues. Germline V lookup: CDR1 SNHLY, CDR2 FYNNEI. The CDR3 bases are TGTGCCAGCAGTGATATCGGGTCATGGGCAGATACGCAGTATTTT. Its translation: CASSDIGSWADTQYF.

This CDR3 is CASSYTGDEQYF. In DNA, the CDR3 is TGTGCCAGCAGTTATACAGGGGACGAGCAGTACTTC. The J gene is TRBJ2-7, the V gene TRBV6-5; 7 bases line up with TRBD1. CDR1 MNHEY and CDR2 SVGAGI come from the germline V gene. V shed 3 bases and J 5 bases; nucleotides not matched to a gene: 1. The CDR3 has 12 residues.

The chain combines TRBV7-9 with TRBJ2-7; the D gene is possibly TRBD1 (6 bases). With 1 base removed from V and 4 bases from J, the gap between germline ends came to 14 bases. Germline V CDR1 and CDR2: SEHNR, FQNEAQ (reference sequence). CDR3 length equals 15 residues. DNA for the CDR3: TGTGCCAGCAGCTTAGGGTCCACAGGGTTTTACGAGCAGTACTTC. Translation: CASSLGSTGFYEQYF.

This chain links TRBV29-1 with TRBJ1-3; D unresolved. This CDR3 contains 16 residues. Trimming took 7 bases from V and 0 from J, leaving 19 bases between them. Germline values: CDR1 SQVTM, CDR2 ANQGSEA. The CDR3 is CSAEYWSTISGNTIYF. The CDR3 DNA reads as TGCAGCGCCGAATATTGGAGTACAATCTCTGGAAACACCATATATTTT. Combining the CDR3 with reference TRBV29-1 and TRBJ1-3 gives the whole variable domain SAVISQKPSRDICQRGTSLTIQCQVDSQVTMMFWYRQQPGQSLTLIATANQGSEATYESGFVIDKFPISRPNLTFSTLTVSNMSPEDSSIYLCSAEYWSTISGNTIYFGEGSWLTVV.

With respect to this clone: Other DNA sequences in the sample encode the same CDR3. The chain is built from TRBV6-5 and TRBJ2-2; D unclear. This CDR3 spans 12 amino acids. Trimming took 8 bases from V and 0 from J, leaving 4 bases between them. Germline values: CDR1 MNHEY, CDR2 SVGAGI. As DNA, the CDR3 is TGTGCCAGCCGGGCGAACACCGGGGAGCTGTTTTTT. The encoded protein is CASRANTGELFF.

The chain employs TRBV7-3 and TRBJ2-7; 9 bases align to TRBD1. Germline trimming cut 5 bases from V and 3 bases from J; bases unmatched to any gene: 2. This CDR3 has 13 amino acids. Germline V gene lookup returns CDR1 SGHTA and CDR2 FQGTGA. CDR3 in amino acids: CASSMTGGYEQYF. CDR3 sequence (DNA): TGTGCCAGCAGCATGACAGGGGGCTACGAGCAGTACTTC.

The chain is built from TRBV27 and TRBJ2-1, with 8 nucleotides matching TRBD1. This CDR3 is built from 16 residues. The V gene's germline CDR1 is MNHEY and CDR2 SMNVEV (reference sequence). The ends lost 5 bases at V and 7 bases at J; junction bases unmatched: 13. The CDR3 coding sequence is TGTGCCAGCAGTCCGACAGGGGAACTTTCTTTAAATGAGCAGTTCTTC. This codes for CASSPTGELSLNEQFF.

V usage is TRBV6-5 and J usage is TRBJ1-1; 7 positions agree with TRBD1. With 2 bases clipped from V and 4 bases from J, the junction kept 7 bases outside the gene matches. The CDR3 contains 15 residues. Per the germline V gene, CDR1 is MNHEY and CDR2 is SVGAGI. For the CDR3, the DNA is TGTGCCAGCAGTTACAAGACAGGGACGGGCACTGAAGCTTTCTTT. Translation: CASSYKTGTGTEAFF.

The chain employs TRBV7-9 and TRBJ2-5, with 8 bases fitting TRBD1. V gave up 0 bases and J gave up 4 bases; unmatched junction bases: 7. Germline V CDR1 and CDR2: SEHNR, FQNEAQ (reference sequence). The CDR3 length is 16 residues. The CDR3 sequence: CASSLAVAGGRETQYF. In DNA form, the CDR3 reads TGTGCCAGCAGCTTAGCGGTGGCAGGGGGCCGAGAGACCCAGTACTTC. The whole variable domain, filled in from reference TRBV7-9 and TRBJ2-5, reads DTGVSQNPRHKITKRGQNVTFRCDPISEHNRLYWYRQTLGQGPEFLTYFQNEAQLEKSRLLSDRFSAERPKGSFSTLEIQRTEQGDSAMYLCASSLAVAGGRETQYFGPGTRLLVL.

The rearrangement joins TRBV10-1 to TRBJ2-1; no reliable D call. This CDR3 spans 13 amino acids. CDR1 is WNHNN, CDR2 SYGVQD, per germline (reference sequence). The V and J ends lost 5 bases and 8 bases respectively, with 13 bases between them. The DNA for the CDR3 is TGCGCCAGCAGTTCTTACGAAATAGATGAGCAGTTCTTC. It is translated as CASSSYEIDEQFF.

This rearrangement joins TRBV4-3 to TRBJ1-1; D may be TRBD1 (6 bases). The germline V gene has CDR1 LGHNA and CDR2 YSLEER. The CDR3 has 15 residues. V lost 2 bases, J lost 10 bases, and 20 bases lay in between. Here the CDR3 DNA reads TGCGCCAGCAGCCAATTTCCCGCGGGGGCGAGGGGAGCTTTCTTT. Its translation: CASSQFPAGARGAFF.

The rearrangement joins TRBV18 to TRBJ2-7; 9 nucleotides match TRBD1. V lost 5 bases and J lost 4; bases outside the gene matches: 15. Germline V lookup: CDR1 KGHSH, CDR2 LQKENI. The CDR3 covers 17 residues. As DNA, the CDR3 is TGTGCCAGCTCATCCTCCTCCTTCGGGACAGGGATGTACGAGCAGTACTTC. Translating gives CASSSSSFGTGMYEQYF.

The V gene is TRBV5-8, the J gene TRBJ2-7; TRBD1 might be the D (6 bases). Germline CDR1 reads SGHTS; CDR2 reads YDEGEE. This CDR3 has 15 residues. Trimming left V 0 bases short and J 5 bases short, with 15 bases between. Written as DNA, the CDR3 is TGTGCCAGCAGCTTGGCGGCAGGGGTTGAGAACGAGCAGTACTTC. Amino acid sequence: CASSLAAGVENEQYF.